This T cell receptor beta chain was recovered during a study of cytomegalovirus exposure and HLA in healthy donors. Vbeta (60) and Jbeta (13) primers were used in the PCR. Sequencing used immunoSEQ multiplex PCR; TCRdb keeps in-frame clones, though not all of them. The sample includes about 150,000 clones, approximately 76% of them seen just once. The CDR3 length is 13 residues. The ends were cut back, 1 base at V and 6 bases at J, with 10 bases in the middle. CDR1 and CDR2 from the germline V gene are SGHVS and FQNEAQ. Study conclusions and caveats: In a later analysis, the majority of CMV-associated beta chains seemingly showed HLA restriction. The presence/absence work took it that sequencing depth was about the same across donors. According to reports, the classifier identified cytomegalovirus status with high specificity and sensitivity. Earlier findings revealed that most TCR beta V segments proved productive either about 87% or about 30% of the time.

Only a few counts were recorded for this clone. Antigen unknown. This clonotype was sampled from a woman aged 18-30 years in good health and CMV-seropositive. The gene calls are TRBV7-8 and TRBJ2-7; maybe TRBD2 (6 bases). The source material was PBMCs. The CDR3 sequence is CASSLDAGFEQYF. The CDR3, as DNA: TGTGCCAGCAGCTTAGATGCGGGGTTCGAGCAGTACTTC.